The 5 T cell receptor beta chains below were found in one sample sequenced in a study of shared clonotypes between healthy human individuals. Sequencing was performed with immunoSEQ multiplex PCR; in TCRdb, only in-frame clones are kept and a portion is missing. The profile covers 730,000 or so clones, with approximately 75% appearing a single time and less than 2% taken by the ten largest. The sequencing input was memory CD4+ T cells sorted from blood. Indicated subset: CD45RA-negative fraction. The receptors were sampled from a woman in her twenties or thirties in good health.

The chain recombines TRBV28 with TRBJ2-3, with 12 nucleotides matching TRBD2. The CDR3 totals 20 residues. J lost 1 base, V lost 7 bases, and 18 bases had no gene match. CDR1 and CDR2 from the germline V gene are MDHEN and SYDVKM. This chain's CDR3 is CASKFLTTSGRAGRTDTQYF. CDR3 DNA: TGTGCCAGCAAGTTTTTAACGACTAGCGGGAGAGCGGGGCGCACAGATACGCAGTATTTT. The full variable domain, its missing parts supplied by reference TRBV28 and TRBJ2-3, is DVKVTQSSRYLVKRTGEKVFLECVQDMDHENMFWYRQDPGLGLRLIYFSYDVKMKEKGDIPEGYSVSREKKERFSLILESASTNQTSMYLCASKFLTTSGRAGRTDTQYFGPGTRLTVL.

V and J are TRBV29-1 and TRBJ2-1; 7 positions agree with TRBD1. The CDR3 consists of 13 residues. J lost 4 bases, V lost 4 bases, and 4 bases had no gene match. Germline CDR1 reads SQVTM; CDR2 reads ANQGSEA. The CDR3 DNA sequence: TGCAGCGTTGGAGGGGGCGCTTACAATGAGCAGTTCTTC. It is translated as CSVGGGAYNEQFF.

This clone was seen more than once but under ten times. This CDR3 is CASKWGLAGWAETQYF. The CDR3 region has the DNA TGTGCCAGCAAGTGGGGACTAGCGGGATGGGCAGAGACCCAGTACTTC. The chain joins TRBV2 to TRBJ2-5; TRBD2 matches at 13 bases. From germline, CDR1 is SNHLY and CDR2 FYNNEI. The CDR3 totals 16 residues. Trimming cost V 7 bases and J 4 bases; bases outside gene matches: 9.

The chain's CDR3 is CASSEALGWRTGGEKLFF. Here the CDR3 DNA reads TGTGCCAGCAGTGAAGCCCTTGGTTGGAGGACAGGCGGGGAAAAACTGTTTTTT. V usage is TRBV6-1 and J usage is TRBJ1-4; TRBD1 agrees at 7 bases. This CDR3 has 18 residues. Germline trimming cut 0 bases from V and 8 bases from J; bases unmatched to any gene: 15. CDR1 is MNHNS and CDR2 is SASEGT in the germline V gene.

This CDR3 reads CASRSTSPGELFF. In DNA form, the CDR3 reads TGTGCCAGCAGATCTACTAGCCCCGGGGAGCTGTTTTTT. V is TRBV7-9 and J is TRBJ2-2; D is perhaps TRBD2 (6 bases). The V and J ends lost 6 bases and 6 bases respectively, with 11 bases between them. The germline V gene has CDR1 SEHNR and CDR2 FQNEAQ (reference sequence). This CDR3 has 13 residues.